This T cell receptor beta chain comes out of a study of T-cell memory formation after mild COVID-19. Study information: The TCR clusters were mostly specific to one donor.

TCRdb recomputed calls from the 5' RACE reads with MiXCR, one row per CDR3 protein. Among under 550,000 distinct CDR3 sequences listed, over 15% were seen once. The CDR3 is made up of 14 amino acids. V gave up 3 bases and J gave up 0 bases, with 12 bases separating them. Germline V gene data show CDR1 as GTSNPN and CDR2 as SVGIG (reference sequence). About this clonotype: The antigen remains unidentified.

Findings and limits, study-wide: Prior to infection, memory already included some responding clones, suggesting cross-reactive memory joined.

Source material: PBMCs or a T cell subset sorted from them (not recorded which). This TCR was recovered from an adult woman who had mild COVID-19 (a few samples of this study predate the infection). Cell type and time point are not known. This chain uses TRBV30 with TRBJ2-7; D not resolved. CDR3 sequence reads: CAWRLGPNSYEQYF. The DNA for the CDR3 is TGTGCCTGGAGGTTAGGACCTAACTCCTACGAGCAGTACTTC.